The clone carrying this T cell receptor beta chain was detected a few times. TCR beta CDR3 regions were amplified from RNA transcripts. Initially, a first-round RT-PCR of the TCR CDR3 employed the HTBI primer set. One entry per CDR3 protein, called by TCRdb with MiXCR from the multiplex PCR reads. The data show about 680,000 distinct CDR3 sequences, with around a third seen just once and approximately 31% held by the top ten. These data originate in a study of T cells in Graves' hyperthyroidism and ophthalmopathy. The study defined stable Graves' hyperthyroidism as no ophthalmopathy progression within 18 months. Hyperthyroidism patients were newly diagnosed, had disease duration under 2 months, and were aged 18 to 65 years. Lactation, pregnancy, other autoimmune disease or uncontrolled infection led to exclusion of patients. The ends lost 4 bases at V and 6 bases at J; junction bases unmatched: 17. Germline V gives CDR1 MGHRA, CDR2 YSYEKL. CDR3 length equals 17 residues.

The clonotype originates from a woman aged 35 to 49 with Graves' hyperthyroidism. The chain uses TRBV4-1 and TRBJ1-2, with TRBD1 identical over 7 bases. The sample consisted of blood. This chain's CDR3 is CASSRPIERQGENGYTF. Written as DNA, the CDR3 is TGCGCCAGCAGCCGACCCATAGAGAGACAGGGAGAAAATGGCTACACCTTC.